The rows below give T cell receptor beta chains drawn from one sample of a study of long-term antiretroviral therapy in people with HIV. Method: immunoSEQ multiplex PCR; TCRdb's copy keeps in-frame clones and lacks some. The sample holds about 39,000 clones, 85% to 90% seen once. The source was unsorted PBMCs, collected 3.1 years after starting antiretroviral therapy. The receptors derive from a woman in her forties or fifties with HIV. CDR3s include the opening cysteine and the closing phenylalanine or tryptophan. A D gene is named only where the DNA matches it firmly. Expanded clones get a size class; other rows say once, few or many, or leave the size out.

V: TRBV19; J: TRBJ1-3; D: TRBD1; size: NA; CDR3: CASSAGTGVNTIYF
V: TRBV13; J: TRBJ1-2; D: NA; size: NA; CDR3: CASSLGDGRDDGYTF
V: TRBV27; J: TRBJ2-2; D: TRBD1; size: NA; CDR3: CASSYGQGPLTNTGELFF
V: TRBV4-1; J: TRBJ1-6; D: NA; size: NA; CDR3: CASSRAGNNNSPLHF
V: TRBV19; J: TRBJ2-1; D: TRBD2; size: NA; CDR3: CASSIWQGGNNEQFF
V: TRBV11-2; J: TRBJ2-7; D: TRBD1; size: NA; CDR3: CASSLVSRTGKDEQYF
V: TRBV6-5; J: TRBJ1-1; D: NA; size: NA; CDR3: CASSSTRMNTEAFF
V: TRBV27; J: TRBJ1-6; D: NA; size: few; CDR3: CASSFQRGQPLHF
V: TRBV7-2; J: TRBJ2-5; D: TRBD2; size: NA; CDR3: CASSSGKRGGQETQYF
V: TRBV19; J: TRBJ2-2; D: NA; size: NA; CDR3: CASSVQGNTGELFF
V: TRBV19; J: TRBJ2-7; D: NA; size: few; CDR3: CASSMGKWEQYF
V: TRBV10-1; J: TRBJ2-3; D: TRBD1; size: NA; CDR3: CASSESVGSGQRLQYF
V: TRBV11-2; J: TRBJ1-1; D: NA; size: NA; CDR3: CASSFGRLTEAFF
V: TRBV5-4; J: TRBJ1-5; D: NA; size: NA; CDR3: CASSYKGGNQPQHF
V: TRBV7-2; J: TRBJ2-7; D: NA; size: NA; CDR3: CASSLDGSIYEQYF
V: TRBV18; J: TRBJ1-6; D: TRBD1; size: NA; CDR3: CASSPFPGTVGSNSPLHF
V: TRBV5-1; J: TRBJ1-1; D: NA; size: NA; CDR3: CASSSRTANTEAFF
V: TRBV9; J: TRBJ2-3; D: NA; size: once; CDR3: CASSVDYTDTQYF
V: TRBV6-1; J: TRBJ1-5; D: TRBD1; size: NA; CDR3: CASNRDRGNQPQHF
V: TRBV2; J: TRBJ1-1; D: NA; size: once; CDR3: CASSAYSTEAFF
V: TRBV7-2; J: TRBJ1-6; D: NA; size: NA; CDR3: CASSPSQGEVSPLHF
V: TRBV10-3; J: TRBJ1-1; D: NA; size: NA; CDR3: CAIQDTGGTEAFF